This TCR beta chain is from a study of blood T cell repertoires in COVID-19. Study background: There were acute and convalescent COVID-19 samples, and they came from the United States, Italy and Spain.

V lost 0 bases and J 1 base, leaving 14 bases between the germline ends. The CDR3 spans 17 residues. CDR1 LGHDT and CDR2 YNNKEL come from the germline V gene (reference sequence). The method was immunoSEQ multiplex PCR; TCRdb's version includes in-frame clones alone and lacks a portion of them. Among around 130,000 clones listed, 65% to 85% were seen once. The genes are TRBV3-1 (or the pseudogene TRBV3-2) and TRBJ2-3; weak D call: TRBD2 (5 bases). Sequenced: peripheral blood. The receptor was derived from a woman older than 75 with acute or convalescent COVID-19. Here the CDR3 reads CASSQDSSSWGTDTQYF. DNA for the CDR3: TGTGCCAGCAGCCAAGATTCTAGCAGTTGGGGCACAGATACGCAGTATTTT.